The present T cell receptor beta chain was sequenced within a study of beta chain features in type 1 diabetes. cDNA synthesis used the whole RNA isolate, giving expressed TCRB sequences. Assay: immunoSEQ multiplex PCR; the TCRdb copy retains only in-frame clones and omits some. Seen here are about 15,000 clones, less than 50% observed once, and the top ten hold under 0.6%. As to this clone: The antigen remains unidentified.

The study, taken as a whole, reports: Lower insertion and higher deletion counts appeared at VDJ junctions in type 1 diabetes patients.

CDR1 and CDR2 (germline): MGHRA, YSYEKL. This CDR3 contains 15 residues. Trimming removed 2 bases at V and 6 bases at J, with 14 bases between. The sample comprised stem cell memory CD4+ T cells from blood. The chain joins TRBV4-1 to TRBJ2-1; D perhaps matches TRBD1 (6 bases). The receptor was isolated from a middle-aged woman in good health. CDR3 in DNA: TGCGCCAGCAGCCAACCGACAGGCGGTCTCAATGAGCAGTTCTTC. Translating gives CASSQPTGGLNEQFF.